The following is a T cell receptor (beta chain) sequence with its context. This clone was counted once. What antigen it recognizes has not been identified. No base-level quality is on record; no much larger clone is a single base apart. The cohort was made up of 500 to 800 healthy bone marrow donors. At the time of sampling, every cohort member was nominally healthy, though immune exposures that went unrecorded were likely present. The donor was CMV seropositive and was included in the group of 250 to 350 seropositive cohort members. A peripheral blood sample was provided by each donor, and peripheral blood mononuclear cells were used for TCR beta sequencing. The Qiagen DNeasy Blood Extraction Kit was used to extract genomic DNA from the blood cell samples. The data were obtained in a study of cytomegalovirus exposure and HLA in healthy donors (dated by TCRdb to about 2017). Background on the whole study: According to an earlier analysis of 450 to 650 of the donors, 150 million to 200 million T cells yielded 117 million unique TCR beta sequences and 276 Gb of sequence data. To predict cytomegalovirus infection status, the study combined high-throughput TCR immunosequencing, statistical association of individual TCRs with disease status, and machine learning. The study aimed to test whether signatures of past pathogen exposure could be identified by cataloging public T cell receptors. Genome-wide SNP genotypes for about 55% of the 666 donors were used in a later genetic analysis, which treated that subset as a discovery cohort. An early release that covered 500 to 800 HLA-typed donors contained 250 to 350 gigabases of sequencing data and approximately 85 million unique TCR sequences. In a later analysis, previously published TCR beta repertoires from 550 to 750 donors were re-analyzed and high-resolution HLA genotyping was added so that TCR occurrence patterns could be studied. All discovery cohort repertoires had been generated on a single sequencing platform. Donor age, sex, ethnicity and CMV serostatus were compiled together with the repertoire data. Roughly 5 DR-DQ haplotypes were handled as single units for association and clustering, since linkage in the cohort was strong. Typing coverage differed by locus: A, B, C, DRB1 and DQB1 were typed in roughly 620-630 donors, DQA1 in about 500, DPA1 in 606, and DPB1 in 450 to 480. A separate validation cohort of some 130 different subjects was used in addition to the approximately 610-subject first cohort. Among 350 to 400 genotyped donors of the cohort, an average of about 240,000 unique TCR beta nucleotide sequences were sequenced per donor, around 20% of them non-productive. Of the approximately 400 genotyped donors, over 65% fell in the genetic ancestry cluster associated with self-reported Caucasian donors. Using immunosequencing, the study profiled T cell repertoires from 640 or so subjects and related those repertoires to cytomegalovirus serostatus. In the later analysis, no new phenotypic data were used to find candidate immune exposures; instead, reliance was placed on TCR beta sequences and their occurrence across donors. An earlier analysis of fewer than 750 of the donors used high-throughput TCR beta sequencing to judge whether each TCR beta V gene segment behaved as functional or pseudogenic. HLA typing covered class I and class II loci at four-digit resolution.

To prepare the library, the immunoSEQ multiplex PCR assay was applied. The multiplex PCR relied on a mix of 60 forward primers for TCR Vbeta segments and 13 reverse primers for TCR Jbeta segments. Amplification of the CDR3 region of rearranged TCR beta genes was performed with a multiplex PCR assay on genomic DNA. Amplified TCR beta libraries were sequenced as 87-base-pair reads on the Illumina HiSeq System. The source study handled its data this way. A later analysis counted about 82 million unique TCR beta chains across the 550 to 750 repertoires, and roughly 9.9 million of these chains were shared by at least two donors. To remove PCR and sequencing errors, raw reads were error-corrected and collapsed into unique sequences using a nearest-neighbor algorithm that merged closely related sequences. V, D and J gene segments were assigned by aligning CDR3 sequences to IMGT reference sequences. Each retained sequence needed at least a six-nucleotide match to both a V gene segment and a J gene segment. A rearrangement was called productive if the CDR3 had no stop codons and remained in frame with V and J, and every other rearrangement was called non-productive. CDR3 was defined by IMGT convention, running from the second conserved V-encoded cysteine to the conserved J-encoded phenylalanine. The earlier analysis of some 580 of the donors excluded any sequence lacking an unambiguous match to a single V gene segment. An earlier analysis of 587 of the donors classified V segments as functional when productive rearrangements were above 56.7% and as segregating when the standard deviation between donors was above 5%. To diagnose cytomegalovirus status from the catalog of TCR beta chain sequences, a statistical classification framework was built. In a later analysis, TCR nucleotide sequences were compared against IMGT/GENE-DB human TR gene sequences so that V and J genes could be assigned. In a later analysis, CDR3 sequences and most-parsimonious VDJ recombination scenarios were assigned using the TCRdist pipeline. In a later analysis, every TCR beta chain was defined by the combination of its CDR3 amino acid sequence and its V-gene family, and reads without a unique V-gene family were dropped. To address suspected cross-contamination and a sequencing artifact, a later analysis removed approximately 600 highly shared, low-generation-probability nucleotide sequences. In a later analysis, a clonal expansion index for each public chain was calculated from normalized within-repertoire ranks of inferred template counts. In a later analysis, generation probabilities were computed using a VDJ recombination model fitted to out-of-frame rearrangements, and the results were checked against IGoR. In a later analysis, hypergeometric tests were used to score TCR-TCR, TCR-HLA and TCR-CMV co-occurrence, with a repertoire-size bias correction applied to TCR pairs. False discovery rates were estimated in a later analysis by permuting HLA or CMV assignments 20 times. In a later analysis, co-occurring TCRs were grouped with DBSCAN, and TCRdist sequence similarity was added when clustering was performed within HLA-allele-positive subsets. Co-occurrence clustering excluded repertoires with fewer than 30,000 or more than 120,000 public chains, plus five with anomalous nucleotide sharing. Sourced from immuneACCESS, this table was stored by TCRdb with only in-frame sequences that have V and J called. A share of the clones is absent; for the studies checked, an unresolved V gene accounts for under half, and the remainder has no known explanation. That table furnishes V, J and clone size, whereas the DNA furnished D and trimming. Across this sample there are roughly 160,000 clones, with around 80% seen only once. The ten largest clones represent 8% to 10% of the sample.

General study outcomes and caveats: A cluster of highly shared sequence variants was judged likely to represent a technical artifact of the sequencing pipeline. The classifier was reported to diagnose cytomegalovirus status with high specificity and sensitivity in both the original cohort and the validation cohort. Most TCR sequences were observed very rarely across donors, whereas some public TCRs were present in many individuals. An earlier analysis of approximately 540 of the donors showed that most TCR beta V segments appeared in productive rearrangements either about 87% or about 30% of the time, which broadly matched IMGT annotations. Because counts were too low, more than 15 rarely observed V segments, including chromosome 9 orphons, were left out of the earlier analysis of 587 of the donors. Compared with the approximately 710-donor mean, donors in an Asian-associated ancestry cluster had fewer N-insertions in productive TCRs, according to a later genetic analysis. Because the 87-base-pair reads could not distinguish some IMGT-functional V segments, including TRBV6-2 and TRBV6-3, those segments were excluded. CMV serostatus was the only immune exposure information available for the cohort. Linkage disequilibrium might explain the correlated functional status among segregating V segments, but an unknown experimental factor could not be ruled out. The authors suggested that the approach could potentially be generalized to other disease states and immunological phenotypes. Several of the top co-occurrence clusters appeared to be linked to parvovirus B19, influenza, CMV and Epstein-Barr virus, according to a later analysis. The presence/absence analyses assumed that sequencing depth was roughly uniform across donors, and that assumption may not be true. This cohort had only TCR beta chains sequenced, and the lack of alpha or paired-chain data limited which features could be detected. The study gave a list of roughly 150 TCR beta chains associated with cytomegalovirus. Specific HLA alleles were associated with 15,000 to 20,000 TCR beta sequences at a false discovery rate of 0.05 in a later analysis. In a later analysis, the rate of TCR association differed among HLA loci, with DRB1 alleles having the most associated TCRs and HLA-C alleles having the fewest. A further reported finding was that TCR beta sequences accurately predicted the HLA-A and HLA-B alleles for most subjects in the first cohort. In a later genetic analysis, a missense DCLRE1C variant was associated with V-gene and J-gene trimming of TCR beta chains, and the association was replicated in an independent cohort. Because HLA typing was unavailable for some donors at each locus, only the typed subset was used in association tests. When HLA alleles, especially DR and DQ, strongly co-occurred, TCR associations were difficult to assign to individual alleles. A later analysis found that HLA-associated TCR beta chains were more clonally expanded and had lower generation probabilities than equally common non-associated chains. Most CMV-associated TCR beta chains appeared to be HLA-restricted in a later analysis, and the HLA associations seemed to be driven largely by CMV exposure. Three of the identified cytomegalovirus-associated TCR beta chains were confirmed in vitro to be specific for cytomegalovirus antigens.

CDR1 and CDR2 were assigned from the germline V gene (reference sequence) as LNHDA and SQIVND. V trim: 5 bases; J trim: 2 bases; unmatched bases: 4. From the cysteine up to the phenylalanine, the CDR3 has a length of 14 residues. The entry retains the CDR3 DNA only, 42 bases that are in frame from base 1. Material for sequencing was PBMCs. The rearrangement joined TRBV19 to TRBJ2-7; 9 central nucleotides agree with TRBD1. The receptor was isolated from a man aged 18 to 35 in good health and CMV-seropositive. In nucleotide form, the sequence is TGTGCCAGTAGTCTGGACAGGGGACCCTACGAGCAGTACTTC. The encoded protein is CASSLDRGPYEQYF.